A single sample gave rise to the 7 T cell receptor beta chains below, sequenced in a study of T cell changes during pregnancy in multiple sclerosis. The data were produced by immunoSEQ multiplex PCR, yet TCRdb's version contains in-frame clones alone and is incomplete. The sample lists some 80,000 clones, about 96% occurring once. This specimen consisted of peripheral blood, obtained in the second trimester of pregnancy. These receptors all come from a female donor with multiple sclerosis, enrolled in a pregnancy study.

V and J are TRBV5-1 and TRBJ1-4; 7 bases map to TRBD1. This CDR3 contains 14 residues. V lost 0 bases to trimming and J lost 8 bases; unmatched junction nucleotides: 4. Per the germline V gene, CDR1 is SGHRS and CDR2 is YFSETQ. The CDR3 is CASSLGQGWEKLFF. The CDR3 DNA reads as TGCGCCAGCAGCTTGGGACAGGGCTGGGAAAAACTGTTTTTT.

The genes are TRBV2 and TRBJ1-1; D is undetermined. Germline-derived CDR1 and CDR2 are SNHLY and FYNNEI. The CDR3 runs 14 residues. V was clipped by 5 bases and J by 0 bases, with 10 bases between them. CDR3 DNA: TGTGCCAGCAGTCCCCACTCCATGAACACTGAAGCTTTCTTT. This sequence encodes CASSPHSMNTEAFF.

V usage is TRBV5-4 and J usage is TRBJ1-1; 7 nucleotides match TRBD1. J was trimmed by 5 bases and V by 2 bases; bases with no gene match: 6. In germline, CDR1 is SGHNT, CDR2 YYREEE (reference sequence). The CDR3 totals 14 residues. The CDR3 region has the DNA TGTGCCAGCAGCTTCACAGGGGTTGGGACTGAAGCTTTCTTT. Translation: CASSFTGVGTEAFF.

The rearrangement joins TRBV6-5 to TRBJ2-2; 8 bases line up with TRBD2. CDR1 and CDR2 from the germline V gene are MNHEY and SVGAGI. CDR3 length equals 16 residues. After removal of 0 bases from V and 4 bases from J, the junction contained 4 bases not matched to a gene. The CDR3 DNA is TGTGCCAGCAGTTACTCCGCGGGAGGTATCACCGGGGAGCTGTTTTTT. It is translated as CASSYSAGGITGELFF.

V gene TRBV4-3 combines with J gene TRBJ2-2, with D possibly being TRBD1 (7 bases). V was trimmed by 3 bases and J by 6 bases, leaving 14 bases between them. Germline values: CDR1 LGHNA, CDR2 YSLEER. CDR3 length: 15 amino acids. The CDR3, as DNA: TGCGCCAGCAGCCACCAGGGGGGCCTGGCCGGGGAGCTGTTTTTT. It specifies CASSHQGGLAGELFF.

The CDR3 sequence is CASSEVGVGEQYF. The CDR3 DNA is TGTGCCAGCTCAGAAGTGGGAGTGGGCGAGCAGTACTTC. The chain combines TRBV18 with TRBJ2-7, with a weak D call TRBD2 (5 bases). Germline V lookup: CDR1 KGHSH, CDR2 LQKENI. Trimming cost V 5 bases and J 6 bases, with 14 bases left between them. CDR3 size: 13 residues.

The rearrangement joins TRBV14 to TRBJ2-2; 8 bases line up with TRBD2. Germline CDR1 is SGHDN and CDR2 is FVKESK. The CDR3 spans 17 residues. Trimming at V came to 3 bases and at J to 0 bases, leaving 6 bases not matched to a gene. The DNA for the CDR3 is TGTGCCAGCAGCCACCGGGTGGGACTAGCGAACACCGGGGAGCTGTTTTTT. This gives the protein CASSHRVGLANTGELFF.